Below, 11 T cell receptor beta chains from the same sample are listed, as sequenced in a study of T cell responses to AZD1222 COVID-19 vaccine. This table comes from immunoSEQ multiplex PCR, and its TCRdb copy is limited to in-frame clones, with some not included. The table lists under 170,000 clones, roughly 90% of them singletons. The source was peripheral blood, collected 28 days after the second AZD1222 dose. The source is an adult who received the AZD1222 COVID-19 vaccine.

This clone appeared a single time. The chain joins TRBV7-2 to TRBJ2-3; 13 bases align to TRBD2. The CDR3 extends over 16 amino acids. V trimming: 4 bases; J trimming: 3 bases; junction bases outside the gene matches: 4. CDR1 is SGHTA and CDR2 is FQGNSA in the germline V gene. CDR3 region: CASSSRLAGGTDTQYF. The CDR3 DNA is TGTGCCAGCAGCTCCAGACTAGCGGGAGGAACAGATACGCAGTATTTT.

The genes are TRBV9 and TRBJ2-7; 8 nucleotides align to TRBD2. The germline V gene has CDR1 SGDLS and CDR2 YYNGEE. V shed 3 bases and J 3 bases; nucleotides not matched to a gene: 8. The CDR3 is 15 residues long. CDR3 coding DNA: TGTGCCAGCAGCGAAGGGAGCGGGAGAGTCTACGAGCAGTACTTC. Protein: CASSEGSGRVYEQYF. The full variable domain, in which reference TRBV9 and TRBJ2-7 provide the parts outside the CDR3, is DSGVTQTPKHLITATGQRVTLRCSPRSGDLSVYWYQQSLDQGLQFLIQYYNGEERAKGNILERFSAQQFPDLHSELNLSSLELGDSALYFCASSEGSGRVYEQYFGPGTRLTVT.

The CDR3 coding sequence is TGTGCCAGTAGTCCCGGACAGGCCGGGGAGCTGTTTTTT. This sequence encodes CASSPGQAGELFF. The chain has TRBV19 and TRBJ2-2; 7 nucleotides align to TRBD1. In germline, CDR1 is LNHDA, CDR2 SQIVND (reference sequence). V was pared by 5 bases and J by 6 bases, with 3 bases of the junction left unmatched. The CDR3 loop spans 13 amino acids.

V and J are TRBV5-1 and TRBJ1-1; D unclear. Trimming removed 4 bases from V and 1 base from J, with 11 bases in between. This CDR3 contains 14 residues. Germline CDR1 SGHRS, CDR2 YFSETQ. CDR3 nucleotide sequence: TGCGCCAGCAGCACCCGATCAGGGAACACTGAAGCTTTCTTT. Its protein product is CASSTRSGNTEAFF.

The V call is TRBV5-4, the J call TRBJ1-5; the D is unclear. The CDR3 length is 14 residues. The germline V gene has CDR1 SGHNT and CDR2 YYREEE (reference sequence). V was trimmed by 0 bases and J by 8 bases, leaving 12 bases between them. The CDR3 is CASSLDGRTEPQHF. The CDR3 nucleotides read TGTGCCAGCAGCTTGGATGGACGGACGGAGCCCCAGCATTTT.

The chain joins TRBV3-1 (or the pseudogene TRBV3-2) to TRBJ1-2, with D unclear. CDR1 and CDR2 from the germline V gene are LGHDT and YNNKEL (reference sequence). CDR3 length equals 14 residues. Trimming took off 0 bases at V and 5 bases at J, with 10 bases between the two ends. The CDR3 is CASSQEFPGYGYTF. CDR3 nucleotide sequence: TGTGCCAGCAGCCAAGAATTCCCCGGTTATGGCTACACCTTC.

The gene calls are TRBV5-4 and TRBJ2-3, with 9 bases fitting TRBD2. Per the germline V gene, CDR1 is SGHNT and CDR2 is YYREEE (reference sequence). The V segment lost 2 bases and the J segment 5 bases; nucleotides outside the gene matches: 6. This CDR3 is 15 amino acids long. CDR3 protein: CASSFRGRAEDTQYF. CDR3 bases: TGTGCCAGCAGCTTTCGCGGGAGGGCCGAAGATACGCAGTATTTT.

In regard to this clone: An end of the junction differs from the germline gene, which may be a read error. The genes are TRBV24-1 and TRBJ1-2, with 8 positions matching TRBD1. The length of the CDR3 is 15 residues. The germline gives CDR1 KGHDR, CDR2 SFDVKD. This chain's CDR3 is CATSEPTGAGYGYTF. The CDR3 DNA reads as TGTGCCACCAGTGAGCCGACAGGGGCTGGCTATGGCTACACCTTT.

This rearrangement joins TRBV5-1 to TRBJ2-3; D perhaps matches TRBD2 (6 bases). Germline assignment: CDR1 SGHRS and CDR2 YFSETQ. CDR3 length equals 14 residues. Trimming removed 1 base from V and 4 bases from J, with 10 bases in between. The CDR3 DNA reads TGCGCCAGCAGCTTGCTGGAGGGCGCAGATACGCAGTATTTT. The encoded protein is CASSLLEGADTQYF.

This chain joins TRBV2 and TRBJ2-7; the D gene is possibly TRBD1 (5 bases). Germline CDR1 and CDR2: SNHLY and FYNNEI. The CDR3 spans 13 residues. The V end lost 11 bases, the J end lost 3 bases, and 17 bases lay between the germline ends. CDR3 sequence reads: CALHSLQGYEQYF. In DNA, the CDR3 is TGTGCCCTTCATAGCCTCCAGGGCTACGAGCAGTACTTC. The full variable domain, rest sourced from reference TRBV2 and TRBJ2-7, is EPEVTQTPSHQVTQMGQEVILRCVPISNHLYFYWYRQILGQKVEFLVSFYNNEISEKSEIFDDQFSVERPDGSNFTLKIRSTKLEDSAMYFCALHSLQGYEQYFGPGTRLTVT.

The chain couples TRBV2 to TRBJ1-2; D might be TRBD1 (5 bases). Germline CDR1 is SNHLY and CDR2 is FYNNEI. V lost 1 base and J lost 2, with 17 bases in between. The CDR3 extends over 17 amino acids. CDR3 coding DNA: TGTGCCAGCAGTGAAGACGTGGGCCAGGGTGGGAACTATGGCTACACCTTC. Residues: CASSEDVGQGGNYGYTF.